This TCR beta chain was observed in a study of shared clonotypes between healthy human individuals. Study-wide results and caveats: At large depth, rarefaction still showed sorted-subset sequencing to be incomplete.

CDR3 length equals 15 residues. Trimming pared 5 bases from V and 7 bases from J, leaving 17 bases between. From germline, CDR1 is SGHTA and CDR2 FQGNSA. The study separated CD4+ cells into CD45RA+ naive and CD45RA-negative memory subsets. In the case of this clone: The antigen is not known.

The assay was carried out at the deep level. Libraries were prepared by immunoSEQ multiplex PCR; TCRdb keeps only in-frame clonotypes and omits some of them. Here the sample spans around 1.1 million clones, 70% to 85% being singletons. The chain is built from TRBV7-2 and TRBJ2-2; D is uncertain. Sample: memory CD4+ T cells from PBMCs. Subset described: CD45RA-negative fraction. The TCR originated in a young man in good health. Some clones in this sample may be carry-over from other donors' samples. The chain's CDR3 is CASSVRTSGGGELFF. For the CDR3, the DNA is TGTGCCAGCAGCGTCCGTACATCTGGCGGCGGGGAGCTGTTTTTT.